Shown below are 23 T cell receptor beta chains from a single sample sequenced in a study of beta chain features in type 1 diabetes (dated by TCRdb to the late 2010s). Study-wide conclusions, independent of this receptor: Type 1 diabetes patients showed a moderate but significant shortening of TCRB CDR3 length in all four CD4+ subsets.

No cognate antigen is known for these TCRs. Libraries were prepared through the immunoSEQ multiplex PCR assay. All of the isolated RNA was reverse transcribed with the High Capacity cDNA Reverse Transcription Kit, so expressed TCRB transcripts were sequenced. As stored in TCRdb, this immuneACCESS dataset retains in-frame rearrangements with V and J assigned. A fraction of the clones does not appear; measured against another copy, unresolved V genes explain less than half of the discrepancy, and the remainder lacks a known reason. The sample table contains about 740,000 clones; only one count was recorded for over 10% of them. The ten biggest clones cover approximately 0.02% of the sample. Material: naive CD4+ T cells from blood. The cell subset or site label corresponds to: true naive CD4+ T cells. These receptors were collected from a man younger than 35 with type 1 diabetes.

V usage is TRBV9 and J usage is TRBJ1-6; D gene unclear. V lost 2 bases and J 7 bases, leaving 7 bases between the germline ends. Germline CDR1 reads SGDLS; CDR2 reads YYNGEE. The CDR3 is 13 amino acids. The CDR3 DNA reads TGTGCCAGCAGCGTTGACGACAATTCACCCCTCCACTTT. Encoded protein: CASSVDDNSPLHF.

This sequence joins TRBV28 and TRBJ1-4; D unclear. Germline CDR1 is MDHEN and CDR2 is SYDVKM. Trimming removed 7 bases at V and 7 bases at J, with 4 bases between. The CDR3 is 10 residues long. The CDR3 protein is CASNGEKLFF. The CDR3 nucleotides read TGTGCCAGCAACGGTGAAAAACTGTTTTTT.

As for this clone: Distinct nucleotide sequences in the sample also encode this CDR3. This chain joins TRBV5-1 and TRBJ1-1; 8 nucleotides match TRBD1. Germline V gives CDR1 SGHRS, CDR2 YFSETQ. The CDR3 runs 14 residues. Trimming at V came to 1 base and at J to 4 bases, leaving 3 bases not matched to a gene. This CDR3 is CASSLQGAGTEAFF. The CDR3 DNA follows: TGCGCCAGCAGCTTGCAGGGGGCAGGCACTGAAGCTTTCTTT.

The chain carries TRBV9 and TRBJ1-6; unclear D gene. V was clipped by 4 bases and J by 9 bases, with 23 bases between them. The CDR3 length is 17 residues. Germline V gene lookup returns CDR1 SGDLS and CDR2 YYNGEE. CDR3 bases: TGTGCCAGCAGCCCCCGAGCCGCGCAGGCTCGGGGTTCACCCCTCCACTTT. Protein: CASSPRAAQARGSPLHF.

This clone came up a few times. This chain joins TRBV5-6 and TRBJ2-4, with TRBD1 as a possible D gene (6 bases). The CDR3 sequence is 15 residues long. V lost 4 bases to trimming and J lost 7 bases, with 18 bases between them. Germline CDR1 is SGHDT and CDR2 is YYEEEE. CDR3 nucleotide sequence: TGTGCCAGCAGCCCTAAGGCAGGGGTACGGAACATTCAGTACTTC. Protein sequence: CASSPKAGVRNIQYF.

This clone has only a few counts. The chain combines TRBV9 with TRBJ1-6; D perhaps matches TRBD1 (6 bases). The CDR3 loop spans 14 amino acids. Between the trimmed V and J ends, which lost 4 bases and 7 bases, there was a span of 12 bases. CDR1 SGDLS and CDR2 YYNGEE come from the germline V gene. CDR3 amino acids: CASSPTGGNSPLHF. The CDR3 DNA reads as TGTGCCAGCAGCCCGACAGGAGGGAATTCACCCCTCCACTTT.

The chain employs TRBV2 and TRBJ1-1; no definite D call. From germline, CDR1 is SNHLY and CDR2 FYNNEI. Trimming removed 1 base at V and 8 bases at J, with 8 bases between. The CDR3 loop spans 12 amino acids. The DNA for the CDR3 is TGTGCCAGCAGTGAAGAGACCTCAGAAGCTTTCTTT. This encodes CASSEETSEAFF. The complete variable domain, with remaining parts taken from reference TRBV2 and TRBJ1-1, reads EPEVTQTPSHQVTQMGQEVILRCVPISNHLYFYWYRQILGQKVEFLVSFYNNEISEKSEIFDDQFSVERPDGSNFTLKIRSTKLEDSAMYFCASSEETSEAFFGQGTRLTVV.

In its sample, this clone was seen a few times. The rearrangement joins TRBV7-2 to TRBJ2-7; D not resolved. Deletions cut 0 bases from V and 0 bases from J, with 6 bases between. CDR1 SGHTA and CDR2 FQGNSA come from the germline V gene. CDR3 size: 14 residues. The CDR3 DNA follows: TGTGCCAGCAGCTTAGCGGCTAGCTCCTACGAGCAGTACTTC. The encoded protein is CASSLAASSYEQYF.

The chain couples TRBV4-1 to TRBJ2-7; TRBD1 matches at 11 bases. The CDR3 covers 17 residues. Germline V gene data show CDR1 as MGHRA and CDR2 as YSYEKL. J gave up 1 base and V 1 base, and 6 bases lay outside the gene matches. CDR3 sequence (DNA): TGCGCCAGCAGCCAAGGGACAGGGGGCGCCGGATCCTACGAGCAGTACTTC. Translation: CASSQGTGGAGSYEQYF.

The chain's CDR3 is CASSLGGTSGYEQYF. CDR3 nucleotides: TGTGCCAGCAGCTTAGGCGGGACTAGCGGCTACGAGCAGTACTTC. The rearrangement links TRBV13 to TRBJ2-7; 11 nucleotides match TRBD2. The germline CDR1 and CDR2 sequences are PRHDT and FYEKMQ (reference sequence). The CDR3 is 15 residues long. The V gene end was trimmed by 0 bases and the J gene end by 3 bases; junction bases not matched to a gene: 1.

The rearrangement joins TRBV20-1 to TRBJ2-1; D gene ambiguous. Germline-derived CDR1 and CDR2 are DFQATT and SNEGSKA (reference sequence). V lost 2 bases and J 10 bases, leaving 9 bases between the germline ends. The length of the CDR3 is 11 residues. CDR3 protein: CSARSPSEQFF. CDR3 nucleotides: TGCAGTGCTAGATCTCCTTCGGAGCAGTTCTTC.

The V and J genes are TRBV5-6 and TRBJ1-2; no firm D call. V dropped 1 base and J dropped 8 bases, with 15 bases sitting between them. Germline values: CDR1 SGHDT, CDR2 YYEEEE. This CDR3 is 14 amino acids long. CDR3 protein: CASSLRYGHGGYTF. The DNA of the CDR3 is TGTGCCAGCAGCTTGAGATACGGGCATGGGGGCTACACCTTC.

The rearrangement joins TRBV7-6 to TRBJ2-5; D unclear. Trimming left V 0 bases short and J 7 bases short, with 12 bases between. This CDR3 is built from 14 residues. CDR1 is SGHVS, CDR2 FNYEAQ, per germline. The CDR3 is CASSLATSTMTQYF. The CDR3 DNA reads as TGTGCCAGCAGCTTAGCGACCTCGACGATGACCCAGTACTTC. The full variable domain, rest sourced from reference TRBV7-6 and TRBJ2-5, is GAGVSQSPRYKVTKRGQDVALRCDPISGHVSLYWYRQALGQGPEFLTYFNYEAQQDKSGLPNDRFSAERPEGSISTLTIQRTEQRDSAMYRCASSLATSTMTQYFGPGTRLLVL.

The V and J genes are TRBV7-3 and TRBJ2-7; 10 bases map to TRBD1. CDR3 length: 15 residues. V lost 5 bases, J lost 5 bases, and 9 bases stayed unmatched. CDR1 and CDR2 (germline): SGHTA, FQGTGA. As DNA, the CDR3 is TGTGCCAGCAGCCCCACCGGGACAGGGGCCCACGAGCAGTACTTC. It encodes CASSPTGTGAHEQYF.

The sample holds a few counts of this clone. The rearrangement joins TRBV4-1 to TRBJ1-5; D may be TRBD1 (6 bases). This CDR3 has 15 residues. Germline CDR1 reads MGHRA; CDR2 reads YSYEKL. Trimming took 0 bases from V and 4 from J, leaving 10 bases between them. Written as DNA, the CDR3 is TGCGCCAGCAGCCAAGATTCAGGGGAGAATCAGCCCCAGCATTTT. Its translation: CASSQDSGENQPQHF.

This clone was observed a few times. CDR3 amino acids: CASTSTGYEQFF. CDR3 bases: TGTGCCAGCACCTCAACAGGGTATGAGCAGTTCTTC. The V and J genes are TRBV6-5 and TRBJ2-1, with D possibly being TRBD1 (6 bases). The V gene's germline CDR1 is MNHEY and CDR2 SVGAGI. V lost 7 bases, J lost 8 bases, and 12 bases lay in between. This CDR3 comprises 12 residues.

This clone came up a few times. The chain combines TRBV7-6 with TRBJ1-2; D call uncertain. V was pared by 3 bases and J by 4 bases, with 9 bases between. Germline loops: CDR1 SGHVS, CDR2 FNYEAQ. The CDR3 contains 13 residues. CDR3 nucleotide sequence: TGTGCCAGCAGCTTGGCGGAGATCTATGGCTACACCTTC. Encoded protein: CASSLAEIYGYTF.

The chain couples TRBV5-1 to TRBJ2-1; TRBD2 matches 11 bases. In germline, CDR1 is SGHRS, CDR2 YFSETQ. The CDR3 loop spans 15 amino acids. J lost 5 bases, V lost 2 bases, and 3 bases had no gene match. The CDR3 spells CASSLLAGADNEQFF. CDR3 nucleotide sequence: TGCGCCAGCAGCTTACTAGCGGGGGCCGACAATGAGCAGTTCTTC.

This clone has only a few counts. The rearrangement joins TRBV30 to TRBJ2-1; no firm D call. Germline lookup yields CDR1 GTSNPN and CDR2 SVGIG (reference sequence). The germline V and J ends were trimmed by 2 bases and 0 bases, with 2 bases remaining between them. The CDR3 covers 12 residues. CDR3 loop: CAWSLSYNEQFF. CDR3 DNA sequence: TGTGCCTGGAGTCTCTCCTACAATGAGCAGTTCTTC.

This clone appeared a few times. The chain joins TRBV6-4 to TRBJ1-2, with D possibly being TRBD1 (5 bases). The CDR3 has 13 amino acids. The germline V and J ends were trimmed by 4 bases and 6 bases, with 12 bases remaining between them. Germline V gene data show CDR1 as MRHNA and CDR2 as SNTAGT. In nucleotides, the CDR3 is TGTGCCAGCAGTGCATCAGGGATTCATGGCTACACCTTC. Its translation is CASSASGIHGYTF.

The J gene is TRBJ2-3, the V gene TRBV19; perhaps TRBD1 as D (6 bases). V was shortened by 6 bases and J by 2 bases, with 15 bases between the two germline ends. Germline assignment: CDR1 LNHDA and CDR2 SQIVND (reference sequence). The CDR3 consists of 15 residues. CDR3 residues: CASRGRGQTTDTQYF. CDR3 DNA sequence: TGTGCCAGTAGGGGTAGAGGACAGACCACAGATACGCAGTATTTT.

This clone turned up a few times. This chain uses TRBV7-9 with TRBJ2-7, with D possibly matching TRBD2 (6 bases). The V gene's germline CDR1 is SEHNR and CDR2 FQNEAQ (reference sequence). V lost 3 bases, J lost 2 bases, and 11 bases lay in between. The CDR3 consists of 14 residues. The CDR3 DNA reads TGTGCCAGCAGCTTCCACGGGGGTACCTACGAGCAGTACTTC. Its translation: CASSFHGGTYEQYF.

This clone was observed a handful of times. The CDR3 loop reads CAISEKAGATTDTQYF. CDR3 DNA: TGTGCCATCAGTGAGAAAGCGGGGGCAACCACAGATACGCAGTATTTT. The chain has TRBV10-3 and TRBJ2-3; 8 bases match TRBD2. Germline trimming cut 2 bases from V and 2 bases from J; bases unmatched to any gene: 6. CDR1 is ENHRY and CDR2 is SYGVKD in the germline V gene. This CDR3 region has 16 residues.